These 27 T cell receptor beta chains were sequenced from one sample in a study of early T cells in non-severe SARS-CoV-2 infection. TCRdb reanalysed the 5' RACE reads using MiXCR and keeps one entry per CDR3 protein. The table records 55,000 to 75,000 distinct CDR3 sequences, approximately 8% of them present only once. Sequencing was performed on whole blood. The receptors shown here come from an adult who was a healthcare worker with PCR-confirmed SARS-CoV-2 infection or an uninfected control (not recorded which).

The chain carries TRBV7-9 and TRBJ2-7, with D perhaps assigned TRBD1 or TRBD2 (5 bases each). This CDR3 spans 13 amino acids. Trimming took off 2 bases at V and 7 bases at J, with 12 bases between the two ends. CDR1 is SEHNR, CDR2 FQNEAQ, per germline (reference sequence). CDR3 nucleotides: TGTGCCAGCAGCTTACGAGGGGCGAGGGAGCAGTACTTC. The encoded protein is CASSLRGAREQYF.

This clonotype occurred once. This may come from a read error, since a much larger clone is one base off. CDR3 region: CASAAGRVYEKYF. CDR3 nucleotides: TGTGCCAGTGCTGCCGGGAGGGTTTACGAGAAGTACTTC. The chain is built from TRBV19 and TRBJ2-7, with 8 nucleotides matching TRBD2. This CDR3 is 13 amino acids long. Per germline, CDR1 LNHDA and CDR2 SQIVND (reference sequence).

The CDR3 bases are TGCAGCGTTGCACGGGGGAACACCGGGGAGCTGTTTTTT. It encodes CSVARGNTGELFF. This chain links TRBV29-1 with TRBJ2-2, with a possible D match to TRBD2 (5 bases). CDR1 SQVTM and CDR2 ANQGSEA come from the germline V gene. Trimming removed 4 bases from V and 1 base from J, with 7 bases in between. The CDR3 sequence is 13 residues long.

This clonotype was seen a handful of times. This chain uses TRBV6-2 or TRBV6-3 with TRBJ2-5; D is undetermined. V was cut by 4 bases and J by 7 bases, with 10 bases left in between. This CDR3 contains 12 residues. Germline-derived CDR1 and CDR2 are MNHEY and SVGEGT. CDR3 sequence reads: CASSSVGGTQYF. CDR3 DNA: TGTGCCAGCAGTTCTGTCGGTGGGACCCAGTACTTC.

The rearrangement links TRBV27 to TRBJ2-1; D possibly corresponds to TRBD2 (5 bases). Trimming shortened V by 3 bases and J by 9 bases, and 12 bases separated the two germline ends. The CDR3 length is 13 residues. From germline, CDR1 is MNHEY and CDR2 SMNVEV (reference sequence). CDR3 residues: CASSFGSEGEQFF. The CDR3 region has the DNA TGTGCCAGCAGTTTCGGTAGCGAAGGTGAGCAGTTCTTC.

V and J are TRBV15 and TRBJ2-7; 8 bases fit TRBD2. This CDR3 spans 16 amino acids. V shed 0 bases, J shed 2 bases, and the junction held 6 bases outside the gene matches. The V gene's germline CDR1 is LNHNV and CDR2 YYDKDF (reference sequence). The chain's CDR3 is CATSRDEGSGTYEQYF. As DNA, the CDR3 is TGTGCCACCAGCAGAGATGAAGGTAGCGGGACCTACGAGCAGTACTTC. Based on the CDR3 plus reference TRBV15 and TRBJ2-7, the full variable domain is DAMVIQNPRYQVTQFGKPVTLSCSQTLNHNVMYWYQQKSSQAPKLLFHYYDKDFNNEADTPDNFQSRRPNTSFCFLDIRSPGLGDTAMYLCATSRDEGSGTYEQYFGPGTRLTVT.

This clonotype was seen more than once but under ten times. The V call is TRBV24-1, the J call TRBJ2-7; the D gene is possibly TRBD1 (5 bases). Germline V gives CDR1 KGHDR, CDR2 SFDVKD. The CDR3 is 16 amino acids. V was pared by 3 bases and J by 2 bases, with 16 bases between. The CDR3 reads CATSDPNGAGTYEQYF. The DNA for the CDR3 is TGTGCCACCAGTGATCCGAATGGGGCAGGGACCTACGAGCAGTACTTC.

This clonotype has only a few counts. The chain has TRBV27 and TRBJ2-1; 10 bases are a match to TRBD1. The junction had 10 bases not matched to a gene; V was cut back by 8 bases and J by 6 bases. CDR1 is MNHEY, CDR2 SMNVEV, per germline (reference sequence). CDR3 length: 15 residues. The CDR3 protein is CASCRGTGAGNEQFF. The CDR3 DNA reads TGTGCCAGCTGCCGGGGGACAGGGGCGGGCAATGAGCAGTTCTTC.

This clonotype was seen many times. J is TRBJ2-7 and V is TRBV27; no clear D gene. The CDR3 sequence is 14 residues long. The germline V and J ends were trimmed by 0 bases and 5 bases, with 11 bases remaining between them. Germline V gene data show CDR1 as MNHEY and CDR2 as SMNVEV (reference sequence). The DNA of the CDR3 is TGTGCCAGCAGTTTATCCGGGCCCTTGGACGAGCAGTACTTC. Translating gives CASSLSGPLDEQYF.

The chain joins TRBV29-1 to TRBJ2-1, with TRBD1 matching over 7 bases. The length of the CDR3 is 14 residues. After removal of 4 bases from V and 0 bases from J, the junction contained 3 bases not matched to a gene. Germline V gene data show CDR1 as SQVTM and CDR2 as ANQGSEA. CDR3 residues: CSVVGTASYNEQFF. The CDR3 bases are TGCAGCGTTGTGGGGACAGCCTCCTACAATGAGCAGTTCTTC.

This rearrangement joins TRBV7-9 to TRBJ2-3, with 8 bases that match TRBD2. Trimming at V came to 10 bases and at J to 5 bases, leaving 11 bases not matched to a gene. CDR3 length: 14 residues. The germline V gene encodes CDR1 SEHNR and CDR2 FQNEAQ (reference sequence). This CDR3 is CATTLSGSEDTQYF. In DNA form, the CDR3 reads TGTGCCACTACCCTCAGCGGGAGTGAAGATACGCAGTATTTT.

The gene calls are TRBV7-2 and TRBJ1-1; 7 nucleotides agree with TRBD1. The CDR3 sequence is 14 residues long. The ends lost 3 bases at V and 2 bases at J; junction bases unmatched: 3. Germline CDR1 and CDR2: SGHTA and FQGNSA. The CDR3 coding sequence is TGTGCCAGCAGCTTCGGGACAGCTAACACTGAAGCTTTCTTT. Translating it yields CASSFGTANTEAFF.

The CDR3 loop is CASSPGTVNSPLHF. CDR3 sequence (DNA): TGTGCCAGCAGCCCCGGGACAGTTAATTCACCCCTCCACTTT. The genes are TRBV28 and TRBJ1-6; 7 bases match TRBD1. The CDR3 extends over 14 amino acids. The germline gives CDR1 MDHEN, CDR2 SYDVKM. V lost 6 bases to trimming and J lost 6 bases; unmatched junction nucleotides: 5. The full variable domain, rest sourced from reference TRBV28 and TRBJ1-6, is DVKVTQSSRYLVKRTGEKVFLECVQDMDHENMFWYRQDPGLGLRLIYFSYDVKMKEKGDIPEGYSVSREKKERFSLILESASTNQTSMYLCASSPGTVNSPLHFGNGTRLTVT.

This clonotype occurred many times. The chain is built from TRBV18 and TRBJ1-5, with no clear D. The V end was cut by 3 bases, the J end by 4 bases, with 7 bases between. The CDR3 spans 13 residues. Looked up from germline, CDR1 is KGHSH and CDR2 is LQKENI. CDR3 protein: CASSPDRNQPQHF. Here the CDR3 DNA reads TGTGCCAGCTCACCCGACCGGAATCAGCCCCAGCATTTT.

V usage is TRBV15 and J usage is TRBJ2-1; 12 bases are a match to TRBD2. CDR3 size: 18 residues. J was trimmed by 3 bases and V by 0 bases; bases with no gene match: 6. The germline V gene has CDR1 LNHNV and CDR2 YYDKDF (reference sequence). CDR3 DNA: TGTGCCACCAGCAGAGATAGGACTAGCGGGATCAACTACAATGAGCAGTTCTTC. The encoded protein is CATSRDRTSGINYNEQFF.

This clonotype was recorded many times. The chain joins TRBV25-1 to TRBJ2-7, with D tentatively TRBD2 (7 bases). V shed 4 bases and J shed 5 bases, with 21 bases lying between them. CDR3 length: 16 amino acids. The germline V gene encodes CDR1 MGHDK and CDR2 SYGVNS. The CDR3 DNA follows: TGTGCCAGCAGTGGTTATGGGAGGGGGGGCCGCAACGAGCAGTACTTC. It specifies CASSGYGRGGRNEQYF.

CDR3 in DNA: TGTGCCGGAAGCGGGAGCGCCTACAATGAGCAGTTCTTC. It specifies CAGSGSAYNEQFF. This chain uses TRBV18 with TRBJ2-1; TRBD2 matches 8 bases. The V and J ends lost 11 bases and 2 bases, in that order; junction bases with no gene match: 5. The V gene's germline CDR1 is KGHSH and CDR2 LQKENI. The CDR3 runs to 13 residues.

This clonotype appeared a few times. The chain carries TRBV7-3 and TRBJ1-6; D might be TRBD1 (6 bases). Between the trimmed V and J ends, which lost 4 bases and 7 bases, there was a span of 14 bases. The CDR3 has 15 amino acids. Germline CDR1 reads SGHTA; CDR2 reads FQGTGA. The CDR3: CASSSSSGANSPLHF. In DNA, the CDR3 is TGTGCCAGCAGCTCGAGCTCAGGGGCCAATTCACCCCTCCACTTT. The complete variable domain, with remaining parts taken from reference TRBV7-3 and TRBJ1-6, reads GAGVSQTPSNKVTEKGKYVELRCDPISGHTALYWYRQSLGQGPEFLIYFQGTGAADDSGLPNDRFFAVRPEGSVSTLKIQRTERGDSAVYLCASSSSSGANSPLHFGNGTRLTVT.

The chain employs TRBV7-9 and TRBJ2-2; D not certain. The CDR3 contains 15 residues. V dropped 1 base and J dropped 5 bases, with 11 bases sitting between them. The V gene's germline CDR1 is SEHNR and CDR2 FQNEAQ (reference sequence). CDR3 residues: CASSLVGRVTGELFF. The CDR3 coding sequence is TGTGCCAGCAGCTTAGTAGGTCGAGTAACCGGGGAGCTGTTTTTT. The full variable domain, rest sourced from reference TRBV7-9 and TRBJ2-2, is DTGVSQNPRHKITKRGQNVTFRCDPISEHNRLYWYRQTLGQGPEFLTYFQNEAQLEKSRLLSDRFSAERPKGSFSTLEIQRTEQGDSAMYLCASSLVGRVTGELFFGEGSRLTVL.

The J gene is TRBJ2-7, the V gene TRBV27, with 7 positions matching TRBD2. The CDR3 is 15 amino acids. Unmatched junction bases numbered 9, after V lost 5 bases and J lost 2 bases. Per the germline V gene, CDR1 is MNHEY and CDR2 is SMNVEV (reference sequence). DNA for the CDR3: TGTGCCAGCAGTCCCGGGGGGAGGGCCACCTACGAGCAGTACTTC. Its protein product is CASSPGGRATYEQYF.

J is TRBJ2-7 and V is TRBV20-1; no definite D call. Germline CDR1 and CDR2: DFQATT and SNEGSKA (reference sequence). The ends were cut back, 0 bases at V and 4 bases at J, with 10 bases in the middle. This CDR3 spans 13 amino acids. The CDR3: CSARDNRPYEQYF. CDR3 sequence (DNA): TGCAGTGCTAGAGATAACCGGCCTTACGAGCAGTACTTC.

The chain recombines TRBV3-2 with TRBJ2-7; TRBD2, as called in the table, went unchecked against the DNA. TRBV3-2 is described as a pseudogene. CDR3 length: 13 amino acids. The CDR3 reads CASSRTSGYEQYF. The CDR3 DNA reads TGTGCCAGCAGCCGAACTAGCGGCTACGAGCAGTACTTC.

This clonotype appeared many times. CDR3 sequence (DNA): TGTGCCAGTAGACCCGGGGCGAACACCGGGGAGCTGTTTTTT. It yields the protein CASRPGANTGELFF. The chain has TRBV19 and TRBJ2-2; D perhaps matches TRBD2 (5 bases). This CDR3 spans 14 amino acids. Trimming pared 6 bases from V and 0 bases from J, leaving 8 bases between. Germline V gene lookup returns CDR1 LNHDA and CDR2 SQIVND (reference sequence).

This clonotype has a handful of counts. V is TRBV5-1 and J is TRBJ2-2; TRBD2 aligns across 10 bases. V was clipped by 2 bases and J by 5 bases; unmatched bases: 9. This CDR3 has 17 residues. In germline, CDR1 is SGHRS, CDR2 YFSETQ. The CDR3 here is CASSFQRAGGRTGELFF. CDR3 nucleotides: TGCGCCAGCAGCTTTCAGAGAGCGGGAGGGCGAACCGGGGAGCTGTTTTTT.

In DNA form, the CDR3 reads TGTGCCAGCTCCCCCAGGGGCGGGAGGAACGAGCAGTACTTC. Protein product: CASSPRGGRNEQYF. The chain recombines TRBV7-6 with TRBJ2-7; 8 positions match TRBD2. J was trimmed by 5 bases and V by 8 bases; bases with no gene match: 11. This CDR3 spans 14 amino acids. The germline V gene has CDR1 SGHVS and CDR2 FNYEAQ.

The CDR3 sequence is CASSLGAGPNNEQFF. The DNA for the CDR3 is TGTGCCAGCAGCTTGGGGGCAGGACCAAACAATGAGCAGTTCTTC. The chain employs TRBV5-5 and TRBJ2-1; no definite D call. This CDR3 is built from 15 residues. Trimming shortened V by 0 bases and J by 5 bases, and 12 bases separated the two germline ends. CDR1 is SGHKS, CDR2 YYEKEE, per germline (reference sequence).

This rearrangement joins TRBV6-4 to TRBJ2-1; 11 bases fit TRBD1. Germline V gene lookup returns CDR1 MRHNA and CDR2 SNTAGT. This CDR3 region has 14 residues. Losses at the gene ends were 2 bases for V and 6 bases for J; bases not matched to a gene: 0. CDR3 loop: CASSDGTGGNEQFF. In nucleotides, the CDR3 is TGTGCCAGCAGTGACGGGACAGGGGGCAATGAGCAGTTCTTC.